The rows below give T cell receptor beta chains drawn from one sample of a study of blood T cell repertoires in COVID-19. Produced via immunoSEQ multiplex PCR; TCRdb's table is partial and in-frame only. The sample records around 500,000 clones, 70% to 90% being singletons. Sequenced input: peripheral blood. These receptors came from a human donor in a cohort sampled during active COVID-19. The CDR3 runs from the conserved cysteine through the conserved F or W. The D gene is left open where the match is weak. Rows may omit the clone size; those that give it use once, few, many or a size class.

v_gene	abundance	d_gene	CDR3aa
TRBV7-3	.	TRBD2	CASRTSGINTGELFF
TRBV7-6	.	TRBD2	CASSETSPTGELFF
TRBV11-2	.	.	CASSLAGLAYGYTF
TRBV9	.	TRBD1	CASSVQGQSHTEAFF
TRBV24-1	.	.	CATSEARGVGEQFF
TRBV18	.	TRBD1	CASSPPGTDGYTF
TRBV27	.	TRBD2	CASSPGLAAYNEQFF
TRBV29-1	once	TRBD2	CSVGTSGLGAGPRFF
TRBV9	.	.	CASSVGPGSTDTQYF
TRBV10-3	.	.	CAISEGQSSYNEQFF
TRBV7-2	.	.	CAVEGLPFYGYTF
TRBV7-8	.	TRBD1	CASSSTGGSYNEQFF
TRBV10-1	.	TRBD2	CASSDSNAGESGELFF
TRBV7-2	.	TRBD1	CASSWSQGAYEQYF
TRBV7-3	once	.	CASFRRAGHKNIQYF
TRBV29-1	.	TRBD1	CSVRTGGNSPLHF
TRBV11-2	once	TRBD1	CASSLGAGTGGIEQYF
TRBV19	.	TRBD1	CASSRQGANEQFF
TRBV24-1	.	.	CATSDQSGTNTDTQYF
TRBV6-2/TRBV6-3	.	.	CASSLGPSVNEQFF
TRBV7-9	.	.	CASSLGTAYEQYF
TRBV30	.	.	CAWKGGSGNTIYF
TRBV11-2	.	.	CASSQRSETTEAFF
TRBV28	.	.	CASSFWTLDTGELFF
TRBV7-3	.	TRBD2	CASSLGTSGRAPADTQYF
TRBV7-3	.	.	CASSLMPGDTGELFF
TRBV28	.	.	CASREEVAENTGELFF
TRBV19	few	.	CASSGGLARADEQFF
TRBV2	.	TRBD1	CASKGTGALGYGYTF
TRBV5-1	once	.	CASSLEASVGGYTF
TRBV7-2	once	.	CASSLSTGRYEQYF